This TCR beta chain appears in the sequencing data of a study of T cells in Graves' hyperthyroidism and ophthalmopathy. Study at large: Peripheral blood was drawn at first diagnosis, prior to all treatment. General study results and limits: The model identified upcoming ophthalmopathy a median 6.5 months ahead of onset.

This CDR3 is built from 12 residues. With 5 bases removed from V and 9 bases from J, the gap between germline ends came to 14 bases. Amplified TCR beta CDR3 regions derived from RNA transcripts. An initial round of RT-PCR targeting the TCR CDR3 relied on the HTBI primer set. MiXCR was run by TCRdb on the multiplex PCR reads, yielding one entry per CDR3 protein. The table has some 600,000 distinct CDR3 sequences, approximately 15% seen once; the top ten hold 4.5% to 6%. This clonotype has ten or more counts. Antigen: not known. Diagnosis of hyperthyroidism was new in patients aged 18 to 65, and its duration was under 2 months. For the diagnoses, clinical symptoms, serum thyroxine and TRAb, thyroid ultrasound and orbital computed tomography were used.

This sequence was found in a woman aged 30 to 39 with Graves' hyperthyroidism that later progressed to Graves' ophthalmopathy. This sequence joins TRBV12-3 or TRBV12-4 and TRBJ2-7; a weak D match, TRBD1 (6 bases). Sequenced material: blood. For the CDR3, the DNA is TGTGCCAGCAGTCCCAAGGGGGACGGGCAGTACTTC. This codes for CASSPKGDGQYF.